This is a list of T cell receptor beta chains from one sample in a study of cytomegalovirus exposure and HLA in healthy donors. Sequenced by immunoSEQ multiplex PCR; TCRdb stores in-frame clones only, minus some. The table shows 150,000 to 200,000 clones, with around 74% occurring only once. Sequences were obtained from PBMCs. The receptors derive from a female donor in good health and CMV-seronegative. Each CDR3 is given with its conserved first and last residue. A D gene is named only where the DNA matches it firmly. A clone size is listed for some rows: how often the clone was seen (once, few, many), or a class if it is expanded.

>TRBV2|14|TRBD2|TRBJ2-7|.
CASRAGSGSYEQYF
TGTGCCAGCAGGGCGGGTAGCGGGAGCTACGAGCAGTACTTC
>TRBV6-1|15|.|TRBJ1-4|.
CASSATGQVNEKLFF
TGTGCCAGCAGTGCCACAGGGCAGGTTAATGAAAAACTGTTTTTT
>TRBV29-1|16|TRBD2|TRBJ2-3|.
CSVDPPGLAGTDTQYF
TGCAGCGTTGATCCCCCGGGACTAGCGGGAACAGATACGCAGTATTTT
>TRBV7-3|17|.|TRBJ2-2|.
CASSPSLAFANTGELFF
TGTGCCAGCAGCCCATCTCTAGCGTTCGCGAACACCGGGGAGCTGTTTTTT
>TRBV5-1|16|TRBD1|TRBJ1-4|once
CASSRDRQGPDEKLFF
TGCGCCAGCAGCAGAGATAGACAGGGACCGGATGAAAAACTGTTTTTT
>TRBV2|14|TRBD2|TRBJ2-1|.
CASTGGGSYNEQFF
TGTGCCAGCACGGGAGGGGGCTCCTACAATGAGCAGTTCTTC
>TRBV30|14|.|TRBJ1-1|.
CAWSVGRENTEAFF
TGTGCCTGGAGTGTGGGCAGGGAGAACACTGAAGCTTTCTTT
>TRBV11-1|14|.|TRBJ2-7|few
CASSRKRGNYEQYF
TGTGCCAGCAGTCGGAAACGGGGGAACTACGAGCAGTACTTC
>TRBV5-1|15|TRBD1|TRBJ2-1|.
CASSSGQGIADEQFF
TGCGCCAGCAGCTCGGGACAGGGGATAGCGGATGAGCAGTTCTTC
>TRBV27|14|.|TRBJ2-2|few
CASNQLPGVGELFF
TGTGCCAGCAACCAACTCCCAGGGGTCGGGGAGCTGTTTTTT
>TRBV6-5|15|TRBD1|TRBJ2-7|.
CASSYSLRGSYEQYF
TGTGCCAGCAGTTACTCGCTCAGGGGGTCCTACGAGCAGTACTTC
>TRBV5-1|14|TRBD1|TRBJ1-1|few
CASSRTGENTEAFF
TGCGCCAGCAGCCGGACAGGGGAGAACACTGAAGCTTTCTTT
>TRBV27|14|TRBD1|TRBJ2-1|.
CASSFRDRYNEQFF
TGTGCCAGCAGTTTCCGGGACAGATACAATGAGCAGTTCTTC
>TRBV7-2|14|TRBD2|TRBJ2-3|.
CASSASGGADTQYF
TGTGCCAGCAGCGCTAGCGGGGGGGCCGATACGCAGTATTTT
>TRBV5-1|14|TRBD1|TRBJ1-2|.
CASSLGQGDYGYTF
TGCGCCAGCAGTTTGGGACAGGGTGACTATGGCTACACCTTC
>TRBV27|13|.|TRBJ1-1|.
CASSPGTYTEAFF
TGTGCCAGCAGTCCCGGGACTTACACTGAAGCTTTCTTT
>TRBV7-2|19|TRBD2|TRBJ2-7|.
CASSPRWASGGRFGSEQYF
TGTGCCAGCAGCCCTAGATGGGCTAGCGGGGGCCGTTTCGGAAGCGAGCAGTACTTC
>TRBV28|17|TRBD1|TRBJ2-3|.
CASSLWGQGVVGDTQYF
TGTGCCAGCAGTTTATGGGGACAGGGGGTAGTTGGAGATACGCAGTATTTT
>TRBV7-9|14|.|TRBJ1-5|.
CASSLGDTNQPQHF
TGTGCCAGCAGCTTAGGGGACACCAATCAGCCCCAGCATTTT
>TRBV7-3|13|.|TRBJ2-1|.
CASSLGQNNEQFF
TGTGCCAGCAGCTTAGGACAGAACAATGAGCAGTTCTTC
>TRBV9|16|TRBD2|TRBJ2-2|.
CASSTPGLAATGELFF
TGTGCCAGCAGCACCCCGGGACTAGCCGCCACCGGGGAGCTGTTTTTT
>TRBV6-1|15|.|TRBJ1-2|.
CASSEGGGPLYGYTF
TGTGCCAGCAGTGAAGGGGGGGGGCCGTTATATGGCTACACCTTC
>TRBV18|15|.|TRBJ1-1|.
CASSRQSGRNTEAFF
TGTGCCAGCTCACGACAATCGGGGAGGAACACTGAAGCTTTCTTT
>TRBV27|17|TRBD1|TRBJ1-6|.
CASSLAPDRVISSPLHF
TGTGCCAGCAGTTTAGCCCCGGACAGGGTGATTAGTTCACCCCTCCACTTT
>TRBV2|14|TRBD1|TRBJ2-2|.
CASSVQGGDGELFF
TGTGCCAGCAGTGTACAGGGGGGCGACGGGGAGCTGTTTTTT
>TRBV19|13|.|TRBJ1-5|.
CASTTGRDQPQHF
TGTGCCAGTACAACAGGGCGGGATCAGCCCCAGCATTTT
>TRBV2|16|.|TRBJ2-3|.
CASSEDSRASTDTQYF
TGTGCCAGCAGTGAAGATTCCAGGGCCAGCACAGATACGCAGTATTTT
>TRBV30|14|TRBD2|TRBJ2-1|.
CAWTGREVYNEQFF
TGTGCCTGGACGGGGCGGGAGGTCTACAATGAGCAGTTCTTC
>TRBV7-2|14|TRBD1|TRBJ2-7|.
CASSLWTGPYEQYF
TGTGCCAGCAGCTTATGGACAGGGCCCTACGAGCAGTACTTC
>TRBV29-1|11|.|TRBJ2-1|.
CSHGSLNEQFF
TGCAGCCACGGGTCCCTCAATGAGCAGTTCTTC
>TRBV30|14|.|TRBJ1-5|.
CAWSVQGSNQPQHF
TGTGCCTGGAGTGTACAGGGTAGCAATCAGCCCCAGCATTTT
>TRBV6-5|15|.|TRBJ2-3|.
CASSPGWGITDTQYF
TGTGCCAGCAGCCCAGGGTGGGGTATTACAGATACGCAGTATTTT
>TRBV5-5|16|.|TRBJ2-2|.
CASSLFMVGQYGELFF
TGTGCCAGCAGCCTATTTATGGTGGGGCAATACGGGGAGCTGTTTTTT
>TRBV6-4|17|.|TRBJ2-3|.
CASSRGALNQAGDTQYF
TGTGCCAGCAGTCGGGGGGCGCTTAACCAGGCTGGAGATACGCAGTATTTT
>TRBV28|16|.|TRBJ1-5|.
CASSFPAGDGVWPQHF
TGTGCCAGCAGTTTCCCCGCGGGAGACGGGGTATGGCCCCAGCATTTT
>TRBV29-1|11|.|TRBJ2-3|few
CSVEIRDTQYF
TGCAGCGTTGAAATACGGGATACGCAGTATTTT
>TRBV29-1|13|TRBD1|TRBJ2-7|.
CSVEDRGLREQYF
TGCAGCGTGGAGGACAGGGGCTTACGCGAGCAGTACTTC
>TRBV7-3|14|.|TRBJ2-3|once
CASSPSSATDTQYF
TGTGCCAGCAGCCCCTCTAGCGCCACAGATACGCAGTATTTT
>TRBV5-4|14|TRBD2|TRBJ2-3|.
CASSPRTSVDTQYF
TGTGCCAGCAGCCCCCGGACTAGCGTAGATACGCAGTATTTT
>TRBV19|15|.|TRBJ2-7|.
CASSIDGYRSYEQYF
TGTGCCAGTAGTATAGACGGGTACCGCTCCTACGAGCAGTACTTC
>TRBV6-4|16|TRBD2|TRBJ2-7|.
CASRERTSQHSYEQYF
TGTGCCAGCAGAGAGAGGACTAGCCAACACAGTTACGAGCAGTACTTC
>TRBV5-4|18|TRBD2|TRBJ2-7|.
CASQILAGAADVTYEQYF
TGTGCCAGCCAGATACTAGCGGGGGCCGCCGATGTAACCTACGAGCAGTACTTC
>TRBV5-1|16|TRBD1|TRBJ1-1|.
CASSTSSGGVNTEAFF
TGCGCCAGCAGCACATCGTCAGGGGGCGTTAACACTGAAGCTTTCTTT
>TRBV27|14|.|TRBJ1-2|.
CASSLQGWNYGYTF
TGTGCCAGCAGTCTACAGGGATGGAACTATGGCTACACCTTC
>TRBV7-9|14|.|TRBJ1-1|.
CASSLTSQGSEAFF
TGTGCCAGCAGCTTAACGTCGCAGGGAAGTGAAGCTTTCTTT
>TRBV5-1|15|.|TRBJ1-6|.
CASNGEGGGNSPLHF
TGCGCCAGCAACGGAGAGGGGGGAGGGAATTCACCCCTCCACTTT
>TRBV6-5|13|.|TRBJ1-2|.
CASSYNRDDGYTF
TGTGCCAGCAGTTACAACAGGGATGATGGCTACACCTTC
>TRBV18|15|.|TRBJ1-3|.
CASSKTSSSGNTIYF
TGTGCCAGCTCGAAGACATCGAGCTCTGGAAACACCATATATTTT